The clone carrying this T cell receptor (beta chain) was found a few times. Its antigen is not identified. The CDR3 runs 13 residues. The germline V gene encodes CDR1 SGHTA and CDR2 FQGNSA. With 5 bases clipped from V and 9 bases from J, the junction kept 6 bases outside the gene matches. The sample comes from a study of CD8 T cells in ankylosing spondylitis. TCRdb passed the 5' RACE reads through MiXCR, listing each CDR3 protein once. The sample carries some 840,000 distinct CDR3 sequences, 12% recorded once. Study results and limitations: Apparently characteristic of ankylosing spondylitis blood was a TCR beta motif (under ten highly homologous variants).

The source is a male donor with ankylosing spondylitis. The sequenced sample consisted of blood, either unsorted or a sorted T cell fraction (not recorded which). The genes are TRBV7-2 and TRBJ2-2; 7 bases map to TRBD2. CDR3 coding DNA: TGTGCCAGCAGCCCGGGGGGATACCGGGAGCTGTTTTTT. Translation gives CASSPGGYRELFF.